What follows are 16 T cell receptor beta chains derived from one specimen sequenced in a study of T cell repertoires in cytomegalovirus infection. One entry per CDR3 protein, called by TCRdb with MiXCR from the reads. This sample has tens of thousands of distinct CDR3 sequences, with more than 3% found just once. The sample taken for sequencing was PBMCs. The receptors were gathered from a human donor in good health (CMV status not recorded). Some clones in this sample may be carry-over from other donors' samples.

Ten or more counts support this clonotype. The CDR3 region is CASSLARGRYTEAFF. The DNA for the CDR3 is TGTGCCAGCAGCTTAGCGAGGGGGCGGTACACTGAAGCTTTCTTT. V and J are TRBV7-8 and TRBJ1-1, with 7 positions matching TRBD1. The germline V gene has CDR1 SGHVS and CDR2 FQNEAQ. Trimming took 0 bases from V and 3 from J; bases not matched to a gene: 4. This CDR3 is built from 15 residues. Together with reference TRBV7-8 and TRBJ1-1, the CDR3 gives the full variable domain: GAGVSQSPRYKVAKRGQDVALRCDPISGHVSLFWYQQALGQGPEFLTYFQNEAQLDKSGLPSDRFFAERPEGSVSTLKIQRTQQEDSAVYLCASSLARGRYTEAFFGQGTRLTVV.

Ten or more counts support this clonotype. The chain employs TRBV12-3 or TRBV12-4 and TRBJ1-2, with 7 bases identical to TRBD1. This CDR3 is built from 14 residues. The V gene end was trimmed by 5 bases and the J gene end by 4 bases; junction bases not matched to a gene: 7. The CDR3 region is CASSHTQGIYGYTF. CDR3 nucleotides: TGTGCCAGCAGTCATACACAGGGGATCTATGGCTACACCTTC.

This clonotype was seen ten or more times. The chain carries TRBV29-1 and TRBJ1-2; tentative D call: TRBD1 (5 bases). The V gene lost 4 bases and the J gene lost 6 bases, with 21 bases spanning the gap. Per the germline V gene, CDR1 is SQVTM and CDR2 is ANQGSEA. The CDR3 length is 15 residues. The DNA for the CDR3 is TGCAGCGTTGCGTTTTTACTCCGACAGCCCAATGGCTACACCTTC. It yields the protein CSVAFLLRQPNGYTF. The variable domain in full, completed from reference TRBV29-1 and TRBJ1-2, reads SAVISQKPSRDICQRGTSLTIQCQVDSQVTMMFWYRQQPGQSLTLIATANQGSEATYESGFVIDKFPISRPNLTFSTLTVSNMSPEDSSIYLCSVAFLLRQPNGYTFGSGTRLTVV.

There are many counts of this clonotype. The V call is TRBV7-8, the J call TRBJ2-5; TRBD1 is a possible D gene (6 bases). The CDR3 is made up of 15 amino acids. CDR1 and CDR2 from the germline V gene are SGHVS and FQNEAQ. Trimming took off 4 bases at V and 2 bases at J, with 14 bases between the two ends. CDR3 in amino acids: CASSWRTVGQETQYF. The CDR3 bases are TGTGCCAGCAGCTGGAGGACAGTCGGGCAAGAGACCCAGTACTTC.

This clonotype came up many times. V usage is TRBV7-6 and J usage is TRBJ2-7; tentatively, D is TRBD1 or TRBD2 (5 bases each). The CDR3 consists of 14 residues. Germline V gene lookup returns CDR1 SGHVS and CDR2 FNYEAQ. V was cut by 5 bases and J by 5 bases, with 16 bases left in between. The CDR3 coding sequence is TGTGCCAGCAGCCCCCCGGGACCCTCTAACGAGCAGTACTTC. Protein sequence: CASSPPGPSNEQYF.

This clonotype was observed at least ten times. This sequence joins TRBV7-2 and TRBJ1-1; D is unclear. Deletions cut 3 bases from V and 0 bases from J, with 8 bases between. Germline CDR1 is SGHTA and CDR2 is FQGNSA. This CDR3 comprises 14 residues. The CDR3 loop is CASSFQRLNTEAFF. As DNA, the CDR3 is TGTGCCAGCAGCTTCCAGAGATTGAACACTGAAGCTTTCTTT. Based on the CDR3 plus reference TRBV7-2 and TRBJ1-1, the full variable domain is GAGVSQSPSNKVTEKGKDVELRCDPISGHTALYWYRQSLGQGLEFLIYFQGNSAPDKSGLPSDRFSAERTGGSVSTLTIQRTQQEDSAVYLCASSFQRLNTEAFFGQGTRLTVV.

In its sample, this clonotype was seen many times. The genes are TRBV6-5 and TRBJ2-2, with no clear D. Per the germline V gene, CDR1 is MNHEY and CDR2 is SVGAGI. Trimming removed 0 bases at V and 5 bases at J, with 7 bases between. This CDR3 spans 14 amino acids. CDR3 in amino acids: CASSYSFRTGELFF. CDR3 coding DNA: TGTGCCAGCAGTTACTCTTTCAGGACCGGGGAGCTGTTTTTT.

This clonotype was observed at least ten times. The chain has TRBV7-2 and TRBJ1-4; D is uncertain. This CDR3 has 13 amino acids. Trimming stripped 3 bases from V and 10 bases from J, with 12 bases between. CDR1 and CDR2 from the germline V gene are SGHTA and FQGNSA. The CDR3 DNA sequence: TGTGCCAGCAGCTTCGACCGGCTGGGAAAACTGTTTTTT. Protein: CASSFDRLGKLFF.

In this sample, this clonotype turned up many times. The chain carries TRBV7-2 and TRBJ2-5; 7 bases line up with TRBD2. CDR3 length: 14 amino acids. The germline CDR1 and CDR2 sequences are SGHTA and FQGNSA. V was clipped by 5 bases and J by 5 bases; unmatched bases: 8. CDR3 sequence reads: CASSHGLGGETQYF. The CDR3 region has the DNA TGTGCCAGCAGCCACGGACTAGGCGGGGAGACCCAGTACTTC.

This clonotype has a count of ten or more. The chain carries TRBV12-3 or TRBV12-4 and TRBJ2-2, with a tentative D call TRBD2 (6 bases). The CDR3 has 15 residues. Trimming removed 5 bases from V and 7 bases from J, with 17 bases in between. CDR3 sequence reads: CASSPGGGAGGELFF. The DNA of the CDR3 is TGTGCCAGCAGTCCGGGTGGAGGGGCCGGCGGGGAGCTGTTTTTT.

This clonotype was seen many times. J is TRBJ2-2 and V is TRBV7-2; no definite D call. This CDR3 is built from 14 residues. Germline V CDR1 and CDR2: SGHTA, FQGNSA. V was cut by 5 bases and J by 7 bases, with 14 bases left in between. CDR3 coding DNA: TGTGCCAGCAGCCGAGACATTAAGGACGGGGAGCTGTTTTTT. Its protein product is CASSRDIKDGELFF.

This clonotype occurred many times. The V gene is TRBV20-1, the J gene TRBJ2-5; 7 positions agree with TRBD2. This CDR3 has 12 residues. V shed 3 bases and J 3 bases; nucleotides not matched to a gene: 1. The germline gives CDR1 DFQATT, CDR2 SNEGSKA (reference sequence). Here the CDR3 reads CSASAGEETQYF. The CDR3 DNA reads TGCAGTGCTAGTGCGGGGGAAGAGACCCAGTACTTC.

By share, this clonotype counts as large (0.1 to 1%). V is TRBV5-4 and J is TRBJ1-1; D ambiguous. This CDR3 region has 13 residues. Germline CDR1 reads SGHNT; CDR2 reads YYREEE (reference sequence). Trimming removed 3 bases at V and 3 bases at J, with 9 bases between. This chain's CDR3 is CASSSWRDTEAFF. The CDR3 DNA follows: TGTGCCAGCAGCTCCTGGCGGGACACTGAAGCTTTCTTT.

V usage is TRBV7-9 and J usage is TRBJ2-1, with 8 bases identical to TRBD2. Looked up from germline, CDR1 is SEHNR and CDR2 is FQNEAQ (reference sequence). V trimming: 5 bases; J trimming: 1 base; junction bases outside the gene matches: 22. CDR3 length equals 21 residues. CDR3 loop: CASSKPLLVRGGTPSYNEQFF. Written as DNA, the CDR3 is TGTGCCAGCAGCAAACCCCTACTAGTACGCGGGGGGACCCCATCCTACAATGAGCAGTTCTTC.

This clonotype has ten or more counts. V gene TRBV7-3 combines with J gene TRBJ2-3, with D possibly being TRBD1 (5 bases). CDR1 and CDR2 (germline): SGHTA, FQGTGA. This CDR3 spans 14 amino acids. V was pared by 2 bases and J by 2 bases, with 8 bases between. DNA of the CDR3: TGTGCCAGCAGCTTAGGACACTCCACAGATACGCAGTATTTT. It is translated as CASSLGHSTDTQYF.

This clonotype appeared many times. V is TRBV2 and J is TRBJ1-2; D is ambiguous. CDR1 and CDR2 from the germline V gene are SNHLY and FYNNEI. The CDR3 covers 13 residues. V was clipped by 7 bases and J by 0 bases, with 9 bases between them. CDR3 sequence reads: CASNPGANYGYTF. The CDR3 DNA reads as TGTGCCAGCAACCCGGGAGCTAACTATGGCTACACCTTC.